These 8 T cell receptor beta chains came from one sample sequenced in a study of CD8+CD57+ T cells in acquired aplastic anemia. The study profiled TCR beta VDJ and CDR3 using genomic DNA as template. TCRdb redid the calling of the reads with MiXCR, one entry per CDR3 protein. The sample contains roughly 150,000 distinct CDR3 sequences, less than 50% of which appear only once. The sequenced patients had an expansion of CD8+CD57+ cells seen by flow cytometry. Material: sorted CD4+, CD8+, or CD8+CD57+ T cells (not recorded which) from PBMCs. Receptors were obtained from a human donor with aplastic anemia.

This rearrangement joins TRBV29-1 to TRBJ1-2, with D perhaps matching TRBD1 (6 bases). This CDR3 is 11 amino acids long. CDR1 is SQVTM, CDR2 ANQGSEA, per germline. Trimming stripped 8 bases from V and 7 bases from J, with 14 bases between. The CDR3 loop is CSIPRGSGYTF. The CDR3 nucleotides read TGCAGCATACCGAGGGGGTCTGGCTACACCTTC.

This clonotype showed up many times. The CDR3 loop reads CASSYSLDRVRNEQFF. CDR3 in DNA: TGTGCCAGCAGTTACTCGTTGGACAGGGTGAGGAATGAGCAGTTCTTC. V is TRBV6-5 and J is TRBJ2-1; 8 nucleotides align to TRBD1. This CDR3 has 16 amino acids. J gave up 7 bases and V 0 bases, and 8 bases lay outside the gene matches. The germline V gene has CDR1 MNHEY and CDR2 SVGAGI.

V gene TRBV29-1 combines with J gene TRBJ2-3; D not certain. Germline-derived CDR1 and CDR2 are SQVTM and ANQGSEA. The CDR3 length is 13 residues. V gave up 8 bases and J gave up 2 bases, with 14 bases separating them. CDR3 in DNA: TGCAGCTCAAAAACCCCCCTCACAGATACGCAGTATTTT. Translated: CSSKTPLTDTQYF.

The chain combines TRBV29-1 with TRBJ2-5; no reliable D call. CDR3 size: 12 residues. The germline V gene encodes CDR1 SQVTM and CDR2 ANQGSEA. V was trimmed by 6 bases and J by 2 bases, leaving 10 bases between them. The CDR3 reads CSVRTDQETQYF. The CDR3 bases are TGCAGCGTGAGGACCGATCAAGAGACCCAGTACTTC.

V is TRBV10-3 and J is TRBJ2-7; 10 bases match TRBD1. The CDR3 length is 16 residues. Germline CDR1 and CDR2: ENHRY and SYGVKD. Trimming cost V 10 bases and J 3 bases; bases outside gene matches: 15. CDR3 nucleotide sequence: TGTGCCACCCATCGGGCTGGGGGACAGGGGAACTACGAGCAGTACTTC. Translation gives CATHRAGGQGNYEQYF.

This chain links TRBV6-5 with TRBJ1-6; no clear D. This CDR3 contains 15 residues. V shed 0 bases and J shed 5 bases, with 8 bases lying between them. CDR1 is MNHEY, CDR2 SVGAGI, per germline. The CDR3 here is CASSYSGNDNSPLHF. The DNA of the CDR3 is TGTGCCAGCAGTTACTCGGGAAATGATAATTCACCCCTCCACTTT.

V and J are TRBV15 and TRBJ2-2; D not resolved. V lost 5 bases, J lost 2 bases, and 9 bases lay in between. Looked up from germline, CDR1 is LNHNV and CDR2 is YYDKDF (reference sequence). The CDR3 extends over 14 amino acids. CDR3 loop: CATSGQDNTGELFF. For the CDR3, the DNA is TGTGCCACCAGCGGGCAGGACAACACCGGGGAGCTGTTTTTT.

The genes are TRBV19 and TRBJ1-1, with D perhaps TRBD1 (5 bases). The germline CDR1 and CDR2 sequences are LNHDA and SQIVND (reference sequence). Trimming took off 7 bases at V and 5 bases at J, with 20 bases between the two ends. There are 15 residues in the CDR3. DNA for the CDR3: TGTGCCAGTACACCTTGGACGGGGGATAAGACTGAAGCTTTCTTT. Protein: CASTPWTGDKTEAFF. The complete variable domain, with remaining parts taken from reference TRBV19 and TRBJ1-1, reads DGGITQSPKYLFRKEGQNVTLSCEQNLNHDAMYWYRQDPGQGLRLIYYSQIVNDFQKGDIAEGYSVSREKKESFPLTVTSAQKNPTAFYLCASTPWTGDKTEAFFGQGTRLTVV.